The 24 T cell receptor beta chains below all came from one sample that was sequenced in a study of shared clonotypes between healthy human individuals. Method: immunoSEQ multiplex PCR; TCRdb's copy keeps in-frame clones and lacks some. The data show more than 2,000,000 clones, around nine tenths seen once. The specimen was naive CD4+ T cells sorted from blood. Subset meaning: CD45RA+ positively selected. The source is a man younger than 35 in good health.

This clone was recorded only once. The CDR3 nucleotides are TGTGCCAGCAGCGTCGATCCGGACAGGGTAGTTGCTGAAGCTTTCTTT. Translation gives CASSVDPDRVVAEAFF. The chain links TRBV5-4 to TRBJ1-1, with 8 bases identical to TRBD1. The CDR3 runs 16 residues. The V gene's germline CDR1 is SGHNT and CDR2 YYREEE (reference sequence). Germline trimming cut 4 bases from V and 6 bases from J; bases unmatched to any gene: 14.

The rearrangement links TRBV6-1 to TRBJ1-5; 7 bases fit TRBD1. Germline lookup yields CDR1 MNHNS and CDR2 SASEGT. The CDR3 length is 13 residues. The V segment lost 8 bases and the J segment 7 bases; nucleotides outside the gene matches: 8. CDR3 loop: CASGAAGGQPQHF. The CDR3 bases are TGTGCCAGCGGGGCGGCAGGGGGACAGCCCCAGCATTTT.

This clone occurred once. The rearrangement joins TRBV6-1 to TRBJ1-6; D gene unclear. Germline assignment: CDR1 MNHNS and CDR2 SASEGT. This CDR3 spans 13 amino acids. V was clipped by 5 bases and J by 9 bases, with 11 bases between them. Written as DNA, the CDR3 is TGTGCCAGCAGTTATCTGGGTACTTCACCCCTCCACTTT. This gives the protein CASSYLGTSPLHF.

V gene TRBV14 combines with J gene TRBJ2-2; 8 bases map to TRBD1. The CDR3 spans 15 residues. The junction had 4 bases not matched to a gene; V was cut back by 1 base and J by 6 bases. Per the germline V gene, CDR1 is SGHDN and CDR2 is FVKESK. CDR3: CASSQGTGIPGELFF. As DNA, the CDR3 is TGTGCCAGCAGCCAAGGGACAGGGATCCCCGGGGAGCTGTTTTTT.

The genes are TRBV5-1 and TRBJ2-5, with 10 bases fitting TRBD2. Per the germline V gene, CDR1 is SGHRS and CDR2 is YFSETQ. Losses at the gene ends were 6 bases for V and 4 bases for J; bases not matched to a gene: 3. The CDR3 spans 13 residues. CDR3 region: CASNPSGRETQYF. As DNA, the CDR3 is TGCGCCAGCAACCCTAGCGGGAGAGAGACCCAGTACTTC.

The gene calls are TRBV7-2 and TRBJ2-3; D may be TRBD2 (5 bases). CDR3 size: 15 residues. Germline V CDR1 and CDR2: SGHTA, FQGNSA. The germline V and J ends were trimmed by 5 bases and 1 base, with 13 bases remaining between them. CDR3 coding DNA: TGTGCCAGCAGCCGAGTGTGGCGGGGCACAGATACGCAGTATTTT. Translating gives CASSRVWRGTDTQYF.

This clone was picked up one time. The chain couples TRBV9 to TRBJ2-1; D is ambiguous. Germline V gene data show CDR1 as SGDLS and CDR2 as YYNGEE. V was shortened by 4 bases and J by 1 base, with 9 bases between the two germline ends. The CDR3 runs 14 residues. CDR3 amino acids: CASSSPDSYNEQFF. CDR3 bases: TGTGCCAGCAGCTCACCGGATTCCTACAATGAGCAGTTCTTC.

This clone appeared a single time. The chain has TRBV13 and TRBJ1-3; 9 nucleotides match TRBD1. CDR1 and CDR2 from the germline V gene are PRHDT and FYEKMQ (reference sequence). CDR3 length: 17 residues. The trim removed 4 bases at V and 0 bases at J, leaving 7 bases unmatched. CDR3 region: CASSSRDRANSGNTIYF. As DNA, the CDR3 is TGTGCCAGCAGCTCCCGGGACAGGGCTAACTCTGGAAACACCATATATTTT.

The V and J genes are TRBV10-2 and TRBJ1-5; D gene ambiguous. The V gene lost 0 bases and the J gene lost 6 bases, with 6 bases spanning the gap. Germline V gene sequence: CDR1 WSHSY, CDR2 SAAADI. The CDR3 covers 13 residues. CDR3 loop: CASSESLSQPQHF. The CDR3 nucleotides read TGCGCCAGCAGTGAGTCGCTCAGTCAGCCCCAGCATTTT.

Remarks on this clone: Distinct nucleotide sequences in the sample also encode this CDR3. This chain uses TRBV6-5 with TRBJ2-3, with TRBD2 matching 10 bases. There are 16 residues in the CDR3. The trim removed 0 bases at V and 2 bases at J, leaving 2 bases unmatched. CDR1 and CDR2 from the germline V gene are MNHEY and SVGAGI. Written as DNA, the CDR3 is TGTGCCAGCAGTTACTCTAGCGGGGGGCTCACAGATACGCAGTATTTT. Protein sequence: CASSYSSGGLTDTQYF.

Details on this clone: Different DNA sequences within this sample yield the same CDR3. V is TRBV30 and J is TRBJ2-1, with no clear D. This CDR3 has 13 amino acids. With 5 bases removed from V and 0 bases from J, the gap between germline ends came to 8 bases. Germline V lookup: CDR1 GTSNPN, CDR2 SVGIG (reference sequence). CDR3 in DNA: TGTGCCTGGTCTGCTAGCTCCTACAATGAGCAGTTCTTC. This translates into CAWSASSYNEQFF.

CDR3 residues: CASSFTDSEQYF. The CDR3 DNA sequence: TGTGCCAGCAGTTTTACGGATAGCGAGCAGTACTTC. This rearrangement joins TRBV28 to TRBJ2-7; D is uncertain. Between the trimmed V and J ends, which lost 3 bases and 6 bases, there was a span of 9 bases. CDR3 length: 12 residues. Germline V gene sequence: CDR1 MDHEN, CDR2 SYDVKM.

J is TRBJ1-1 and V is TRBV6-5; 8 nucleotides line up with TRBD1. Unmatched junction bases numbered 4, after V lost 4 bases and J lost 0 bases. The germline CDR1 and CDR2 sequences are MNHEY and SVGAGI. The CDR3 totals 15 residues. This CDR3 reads CASSSRTGMNTEAFF. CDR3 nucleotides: TGTGCCAGCAGTTCCCGGACAGGGATGAACACTGAAGCTTTCTTT.

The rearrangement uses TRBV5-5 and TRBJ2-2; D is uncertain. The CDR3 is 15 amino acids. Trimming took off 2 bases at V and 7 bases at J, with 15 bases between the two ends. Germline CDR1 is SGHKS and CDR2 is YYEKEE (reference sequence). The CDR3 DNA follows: TGTGCCAGCAGCTTTGTTCTGCCGAACTACGGGGAGCTGTTTTTT. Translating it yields CASSFVLPNYGELFF.

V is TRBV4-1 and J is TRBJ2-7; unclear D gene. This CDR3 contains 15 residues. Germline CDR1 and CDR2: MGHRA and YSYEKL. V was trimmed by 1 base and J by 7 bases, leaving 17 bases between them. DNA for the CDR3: TGCGCCAGCAGCCAAGTGGGCTTAATCATGGGAGAGCAGTACTTC. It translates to CASSQVGLIMGEQYF.

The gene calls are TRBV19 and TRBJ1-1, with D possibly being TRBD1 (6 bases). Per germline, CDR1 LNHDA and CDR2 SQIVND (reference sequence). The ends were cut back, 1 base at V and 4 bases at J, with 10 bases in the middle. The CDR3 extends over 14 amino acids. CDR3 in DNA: TGTGCCAGTAGTATAGTTAGGGGGGTCACTGAAGCTTTCTTT. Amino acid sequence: CASSIVRGVTEAFF.

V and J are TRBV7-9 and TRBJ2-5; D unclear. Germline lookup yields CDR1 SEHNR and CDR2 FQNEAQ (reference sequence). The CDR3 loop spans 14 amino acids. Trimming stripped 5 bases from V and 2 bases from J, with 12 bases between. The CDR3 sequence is CASSPGAEQETQYF. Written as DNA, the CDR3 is TGTGCCAGCAGCCCAGGTGCGGAACAAGAGACCCAGTACTTC.

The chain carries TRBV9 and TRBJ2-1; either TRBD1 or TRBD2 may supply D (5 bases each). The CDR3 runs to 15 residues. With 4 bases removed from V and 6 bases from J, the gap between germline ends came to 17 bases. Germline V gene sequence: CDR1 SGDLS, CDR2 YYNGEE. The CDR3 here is CASSSGALNANEQFF. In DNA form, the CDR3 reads TGTGCCAGCAGCTCCGGGGCTCTAAACGCCAATGAGCAGTTCTTC.

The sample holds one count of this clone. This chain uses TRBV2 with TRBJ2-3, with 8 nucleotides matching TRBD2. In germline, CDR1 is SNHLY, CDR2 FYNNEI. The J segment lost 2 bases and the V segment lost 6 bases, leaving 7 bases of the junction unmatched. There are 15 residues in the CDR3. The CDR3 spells CASSPGGRNTDTQYF. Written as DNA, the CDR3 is TGTGCCAGCAGCCCGGGGGGGCGTAACACAGATACGCAGTATTTT.

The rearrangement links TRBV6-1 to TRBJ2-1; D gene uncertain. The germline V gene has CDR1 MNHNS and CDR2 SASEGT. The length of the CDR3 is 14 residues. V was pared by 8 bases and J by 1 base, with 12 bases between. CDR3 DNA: TGTGCCAGCGCTGAGTTCCTTTCCTACAATGAGCAGTTCTTC. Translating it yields CASAEFLSYNEQFF.

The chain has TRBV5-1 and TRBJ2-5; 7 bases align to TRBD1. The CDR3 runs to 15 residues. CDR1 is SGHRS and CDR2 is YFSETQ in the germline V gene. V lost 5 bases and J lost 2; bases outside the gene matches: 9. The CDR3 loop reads CASSTGTVRQETQYF. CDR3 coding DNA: TGCGCCAGCAGTACCGGGACAGTAAGGCAAGAGACCCAGTACTTC.

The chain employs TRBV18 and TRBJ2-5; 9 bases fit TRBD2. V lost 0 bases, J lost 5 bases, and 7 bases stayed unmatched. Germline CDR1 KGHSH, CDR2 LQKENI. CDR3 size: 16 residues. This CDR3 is CASSPPSGLARETQYF. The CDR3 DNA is TGTGCCAGCTCACCACCGTCGGGACTAGCCCGGGAGACCCAGTACTTC.

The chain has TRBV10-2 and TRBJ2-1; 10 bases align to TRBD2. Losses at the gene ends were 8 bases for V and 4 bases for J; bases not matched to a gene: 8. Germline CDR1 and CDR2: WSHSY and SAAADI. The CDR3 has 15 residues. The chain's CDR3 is CASRGTSELYNEQFF. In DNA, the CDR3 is TGCGCCAGCCGCGGGACTAGCGAGTTATACAATGAGCAGTTCTTC.

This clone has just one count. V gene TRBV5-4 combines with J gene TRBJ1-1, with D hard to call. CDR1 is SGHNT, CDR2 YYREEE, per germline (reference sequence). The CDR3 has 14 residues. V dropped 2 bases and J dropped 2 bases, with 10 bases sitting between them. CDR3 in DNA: TGTGCCAGCAGCTTTGGAGCGGGAAACACTGAAGCTTTCTTT. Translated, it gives CASSFGAGNTEAFF.